One sample yielded the 16 T cell receptor beta chains listed below, sequenced in a study of T cell responses to AZD1222 COVID-19 vaccine. The data were produced by immunoSEQ multiplex PCR, yet TCRdb's version contains in-frame clones alone and is incomplete. The table lists 95,000 to 110,000 clones, 91% of them singletons. The sample was peripheral blood, taken on day 0 of AZD1222 vaccination. These receptors originate from an adult in good health.

This clone showed up just once. The chain joins TRBV5-1 to TRBJ1-1, with a possible D match to TRBD1 (5 bases). The CDR3 runs to 13 residues. CDR1 is SGHRS and CDR2 is YFSETQ in the germline V gene. V lost 4 bases and J 3 bases, leaving 10 bases between the germline ends. DNA of the CDR3: TGCGCCAGCAGCCCCCAGGGAGACACTGAAGCTTTCTTT. It is translated as CASSPQGDTEAFF.

In this sample, this clone turned up a few times. Here the CDR3 DNA reads TGTGCCAGTAGTACCTCTCAGGGGGCGCTGTGGAACACCGGGGAGCTGTTTTTT. Protein: CASSTSQGALWNTGELFF. The chain combines TRBV19 with TRBJ2-2; 8 positions agree with TRBD1. Germline V gene sequence: CDR1 LNHDA, CDR2 SQIVND (reference sequence). V lost 4 bases to trimming and J lost 1 base; unmatched junction nucleotides: 11. The CDR3 consists of 18 residues.

This sequence joins TRBV27 and TRBJ1-3; D is undetermined. V shed 0 bases and J shed 8 bases, with 8 bases lying between them. This CDR3 contains 13 residues. Germline values: CDR1 MNHEY, CDR2 SMNVEV (reference sequence). The CDR3 region has the DNA TGTGCCAGCAGTTTATCGAAGGGCCACACCATATATTTT. This gives the protein CASSLSKGHTIYF.

This clone was detected once. The chain combines TRBV5-5 with TRBJ2-7; no firm D call. Trimming left V 2 bases short and J 3 bases short, with 9 bases between. Germline V lookup: CDR1 SGHKS, CDR2 YYEKEE (reference sequence). The CDR3 spans 13 residues. This chain's CDR3 is CASSFQGNYEQYF. The DNA for the CDR3 is TGTGCCAGCAGCTTCCAAGGGAACTACGAGCAGTACTTC.

The gene calls are TRBV5-8 and TRBJ1-1; 8 bases map to TRBD1. The ends lost 9 bases at V and 0 bases at J; junction bases unmatched: 7. This CDR3 spans 14 amino acids. Germline V gene data show CDR1 as SGHTS and CDR2 as YDEGEE. CDR3 sequence reads: CAISADRVNTEAFF. The DNA of the CDR3 is TGTGCCATCTCTGCGGACAGGGTGAACACTGAAGCTTTCTTT.

Concerning this clone: Different DNA sequences within this sample yield the same CDR3. V is TRBV5-1 and J is TRBJ2-1; D remains ambiguous. The CDR3 spans 15 residues. From germline, CDR1 is SGHRS and CDR2 YFSETQ. Trimming cost V 0 bases and J 0 bases, with 7 bases left between them. CDR3 DNA sequence: TGCGCCAGCAGCTTGGGTGGCAGCTCCTACAATGAGCAGTTCTTC. Its protein product is CASSLGGSSYNEQFF.

This chain uses TRBV19 with TRBJ1-1; a weak D match, TRBD1 (6 bases). CDR3 length equals 18 residues. CDR1 and CDR2 (germline): LNHDA, SQIVND (reference sequence). V lost 3 bases and J lost 0, with 20 bases in between. CDR3 sequence (DNA): TGTGCCAGTAGTATGCCCAAAAGGGGGAGGAAGGTGAACACTGAAGCTTTCTTT. It is translated as CASSMPKRGRKVNTEAFF. The full variable domain, in which reference TRBV19 and TRBJ1-1 provide the parts outside the CDR3, is DGGITQSPKYLFRKEGQNVTLSCEQNLNHDAMYWYRQDPGQGLRLIYYSQIVNDFQKGDIAEGYSVSREKKESFPLTVTSAQKNPTAFYLCASSMPKRGRKVNTEAFFGQGTRLTVV.

J is TRBJ1-1 and V is TRBV13; the D gene is possibly TRBD1 (5 bases). Germline V gene data show CDR1 as PRHDT and CDR2 as FYEKMQ (reference sequence). The CDR3 has 15 amino acids. V lost 1 base and J lost 4, with 13 bases in between. CDR3 DNA: TGTGCCAGCAGCTTAGCCCTGGGAAGGGGCACTGAAGCTTTCTTT. Protein product: CASSLALGRGTEAFF.

The chain employs TRBV10-3 and TRBJ2-1; D call uncertain. From germline, CDR1 is ENHRY and CDR2 SYGVKD. This CDR3 is built from 14 residues. Trimming removed 0 bases at V and 5 bases at J, with 8 bases between. The CDR3 protein is CAISESPRNNEQFF. The CDR3 DNA is TGTGCCATCAGTGAGTCCCCCAGAAACAATGAGCAGTTCTTC.

This clone has more than one count but fewer than ten. This rearrangement joins TRBV27 to TRBJ2-7; perhaps TRBD1 as D (6 bases). CDR1 is MNHEY, CDR2 SMNVEV, per germline (reference sequence). The V gene lost 7 bases and the J gene lost 4 bases, with 17 bases spanning the gap. The CDR3 contains 14 residues. The CDR3 DNA reads as TGTGCCAGCACACCACAAGGGGGAAAATACGAGCAGTACTTC. Translated, it gives CASTPQGGKYEQYF.

V and J are TRBV7-3 and TRBJ2-2; tentative D call: TRBD2 (5 bases). V dropped 5 bases and J dropped 4 bases, with 11 bases sitting between them. The germline V gene has CDR1 SGHTA and CDR2 FQGTGA. The CDR3 sequence is 14 residues long. This chain's CDR3 is CASSHGRGTGELFF. CDR3 bases: TGTGCCAGCAGCCATGGACGGGGCACCGGGGAGCTGTTTTTT.

The V and J genes are TRBV15 and TRBJ1-2, with D uncertain. The CDR3 consists of 16 residues. Per the germline V gene, CDR1 is LNHNV and CDR2 is YYDKDF (reference sequence). V lost 0 bases to trimming and J lost 2 bases, with 13 bases between them. CDR3 in DNA: TGTGCCACCAGCAGAGATGGGGTCGGCTCAAACTATGGCTACACCTTC. Translating gives CATSRDGVGSNYGYTF.

The chain links TRBV28 to TRBJ1-2, with D hard to call. The CDR3 sequence is 14 residues long. The V gene's germline CDR1 is MDHEN and CDR2 SYDVKM. V lost 0 bases, J lost 6 bases, and 11 bases lay in between. CDR3 nucleotides: TGTGCCAGCAGTTTATGGGCAGTGAACCATGGCTACACCTTC. This gives the protein CASSLWAVNHGYTF.

The V call is TRBV7-9, the J call TRBJ1-5; 8 bases match TRBD1. CDR3 size: 13 residues. Trimming at V came to 1 base and at J to 7 bases, leaving 0 bases not matched to a gene. Germline CDR1 SEHNR, CDR2 FQNEAQ (reference sequence). DNA of the CDR3: TGTGCCAGCAGCTTAGGACAGGGGCAGCCCCAGCATTTT. Translation: CASSLGQGQPQHF.

This chain uses TRBV5-1 with TRBJ1-1; D might be TRBD1 (5 bases). Germline V gene lookup returns CDR1 SGHRS and CDR2 YFSETQ. CDR3 length equals 14 residues. The V end was cut by 1 base, the J end by 0 bases, with 7 bases between. DNA of the CDR3: TGCGCCAGCAGCTTGAGGGGCATGAACACTGAAGCTTTCTTT. Translated, it gives CASSLRGMNTEAFF.

The CDR3 DNA is TGTGCCAGTAGTATAGATCTGGTGGCGGGGAATGGCTACACCTTC. Protein sequence: CASSIDLVAGNGYTF. The V call is TRBV19, the J call TRBJ1-2; D remains ambiguous. V lost 0 bases to trimming and J lost 6 bases, with 14 bases between them. The CDR3 length is 15 residues. Germline CDR1 and CDR2: LNHDA and SQIVND (reference sequence). Complete variable domain (other parts from reference TRBV19 and TRBJ1-2): DGGITQSPKYLFRKEGQNVTLSCEQNLNHDAMYWYRQDPGQGLRLIYYSQIVNDFQKGDIAEGYSVSREKKESFPLTVTSAQKNPTAFYLCASSIDLVAGNGYTFGSGTRLTVV.